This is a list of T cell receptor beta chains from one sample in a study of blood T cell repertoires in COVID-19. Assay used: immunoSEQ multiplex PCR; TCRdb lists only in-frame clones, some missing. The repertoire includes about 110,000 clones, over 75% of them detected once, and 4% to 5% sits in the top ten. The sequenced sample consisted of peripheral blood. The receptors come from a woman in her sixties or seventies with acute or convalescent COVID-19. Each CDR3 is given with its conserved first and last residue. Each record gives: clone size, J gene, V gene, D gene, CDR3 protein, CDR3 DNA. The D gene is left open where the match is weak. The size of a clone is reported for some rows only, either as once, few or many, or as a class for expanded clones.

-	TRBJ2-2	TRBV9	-	CASSAGMGTGELFF	TGTGCCAGCAGCGCAGGAATGGGCACCGGGGAGCTGTTTTTT
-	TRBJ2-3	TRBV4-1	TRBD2	CASSPLGGVGTDTQYF	TGCGCCAGCAGCCCCCTGGGGGGGGTCGGCACAGATACGCAGTATTTT
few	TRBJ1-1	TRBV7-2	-	CASSLGYGVEGEAFF	TGTGCCAGCAGCTTAGGATACGGGGTTGAGGGTGAAGCTTTCTTT
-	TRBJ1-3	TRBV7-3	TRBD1	CASSRTGGAQGNTIYF	TGTGCCAGCAGCCGGACAGGGGGCGCGCAAGGAAACACCATATATTTT
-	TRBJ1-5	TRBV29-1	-	CSVRSGYDQPQHF	TGCAGCGTTAGGAGCGGTTATGATCAGCCCCAGCATTTT
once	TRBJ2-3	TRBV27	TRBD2	CASSTPFGSGGLLSSTDTQYF	TGTGCCAGCAGTACCCCCTTCGGTAGCGGGGGGCTCCTTTCTAGCACAGATACGCAGTATTTT
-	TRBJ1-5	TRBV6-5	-	CASSLGNNQPQHF	TGTGCCAGCAGTTTGGGCAACAATCAGCCCCAGCATTTT
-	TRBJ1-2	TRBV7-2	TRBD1	CASSPGGRGPDGYTF	TGTGCCAGCAGCCCAGGGGGTCGGGGCCCCGACGGCTACACCTTC
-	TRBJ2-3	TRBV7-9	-	CASSFGEGWSTDTQYF	TGTGCCAGCAGCTTCGGAGAGGGATGGAGCACAGATACGCAGTATTTT
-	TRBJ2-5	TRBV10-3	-	CAISEFRGRLVKETQYF	TGTGCCATCAGTGAGTTTCGGGGGAGGCTGGTAAAAGAGACCCAGTACTTC
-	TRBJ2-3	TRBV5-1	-	CASSFGGYTDTQYF	TGCGCCAGCAGCTTTGGCGGGTACACAGATACGCAGTATTTT
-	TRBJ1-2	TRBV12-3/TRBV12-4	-	CASSPTGAYGYTF	TGTGCCAGCAGTCCGACAGGAGCCTATGGCTACACCTTC
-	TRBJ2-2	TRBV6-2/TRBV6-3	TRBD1	CASSYYGTANTGELFF	TGTGCCAGCAGTTACTACGGGACAGCGAACACCGGGGAGCTGTTTTTT
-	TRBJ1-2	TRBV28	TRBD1	CASSPGHRGANYGYTF	TGTGCCAGCAGCCCCGGTCACAGGGGGGCTAACTATGGCTACACCTTC
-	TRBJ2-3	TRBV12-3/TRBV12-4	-	CASSPGGDTQYF	TGTGCCAGCAGTCCCGGGGGAGATACGCAGTATTTT
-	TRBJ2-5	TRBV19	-	CASRTWGVGIQETQYF	TGTGCCAGTAGAACCTGGGGGGTGGGGATTCAAGAGACCCAGTACTTC
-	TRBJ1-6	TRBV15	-	CATSRGLPGLDSPLHF	TGTGCCACCAGCAGAGGTCTGCCGGGTCTAGATTCACCCCTCCACTTT
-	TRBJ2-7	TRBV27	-	CASSSLSGDFYEQYF	TGTGCCAGCAGTTCCCTATCGGGAGACTTCTACGAGCAGTACTTC
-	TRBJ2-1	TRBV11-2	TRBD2	CASSLGTSGSNEQFF	TGTGCCAGCAGCCTTGGGACTAGCGGGAGTAATGAGCAGTTCTTC
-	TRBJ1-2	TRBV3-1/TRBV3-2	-	CASSQDRRSYGYTF	TGTGCCAGCAGCCAAGATCGTAGGAGCTATGGCTACACCTTC
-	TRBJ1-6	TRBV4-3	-	CASSQDRTRGFSPLHF	TGCGCCAGCAGCCAAGATCGTACGAGGGGGTTTTCACCCCTCCACTTT
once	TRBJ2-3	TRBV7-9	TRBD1	CASSSRTGRTDTQYF	TGTGCCAGCAGCTCTCGGACAGGGAGGACAGATACGCAGTATTTT
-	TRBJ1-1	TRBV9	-	CASSVAGNTEAFF	TGTGCCAGCAGCGTAGCAGGGAACACTGAAGCTTTCTTT
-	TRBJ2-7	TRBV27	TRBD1	CASSFRQGPYEQYF	TGTGCCAGCAGTTTTCGACAGGGGCCCTACGAGCAGTACTTC
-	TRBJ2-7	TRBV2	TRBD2	CASGERGSLYF	TGTGCCAGCGGCGAGCGGGGTAGTCTGTACTTC
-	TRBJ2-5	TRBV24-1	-	CATSDTRTRRETQYF	TGTGCCACCAGTGATACCCGGACAAGACGGGAGACCCAGTACTTC